This TCR beta chain comes out of a study of blood T cell repertoires in COVID-19. Overall study: Nucleic acid was either cDNA or gDNA, and it came from T cells, B-cell-depleted T cells, or PBMCs.

The CDR3 sequence is 14 residues long. The trim removed 8 bases at V and 4 bases at J, leaving 5 bases unmatched. CDR1 WSHSY and CDR2 SAAADI come from the germline V gene. Measured with immunoSEQ multiplex PCR; TCRdb has only the in-frame clones, and not every one. The sample gives about 280,000 clones, approximately 88% of which show up once; approximately 8.8% is in the top ten. The chain carries TRBV10-2 and TRBJ1-5; the match to TRBD1 covers 10 bases. The receptor's source is a man younger than 30 with active or convalescent COVID-19. Sample: peripheral blood. The CDR3 is CASRQGAGNQPQHF. For the CDR3, the DNA is TGCGCCAGCCGACAGGGGGCTGGAAATCAGCCCCAGCATTTT.